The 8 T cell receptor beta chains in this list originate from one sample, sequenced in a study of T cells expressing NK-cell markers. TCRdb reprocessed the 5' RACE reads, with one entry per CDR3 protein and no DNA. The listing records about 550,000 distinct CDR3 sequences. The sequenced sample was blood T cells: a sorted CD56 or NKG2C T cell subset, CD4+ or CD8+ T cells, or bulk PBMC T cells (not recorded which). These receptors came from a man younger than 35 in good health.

CDR3 residues: CASSQEGVYEQYF. The chain uses TRBV4-1 and TRBJ2-7. This CDR3 comprises 13 residues. The germline V gene encodes CDR1 MGHRA and CDR2 YSYEKL.

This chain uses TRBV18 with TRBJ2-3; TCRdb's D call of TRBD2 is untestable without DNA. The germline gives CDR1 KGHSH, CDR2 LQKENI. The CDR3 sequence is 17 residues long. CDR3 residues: CASSPPRSGRALDTQYF.

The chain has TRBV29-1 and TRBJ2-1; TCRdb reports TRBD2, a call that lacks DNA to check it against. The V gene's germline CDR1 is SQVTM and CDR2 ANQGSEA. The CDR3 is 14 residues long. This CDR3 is CSASGTSSYNEQFF.

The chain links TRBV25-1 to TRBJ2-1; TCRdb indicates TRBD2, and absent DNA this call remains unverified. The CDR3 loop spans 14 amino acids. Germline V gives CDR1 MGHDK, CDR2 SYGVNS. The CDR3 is CASSVVGRGREQFF.

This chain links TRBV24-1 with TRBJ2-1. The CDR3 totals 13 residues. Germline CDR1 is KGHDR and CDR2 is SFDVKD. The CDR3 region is CATSVELYNEQFF.

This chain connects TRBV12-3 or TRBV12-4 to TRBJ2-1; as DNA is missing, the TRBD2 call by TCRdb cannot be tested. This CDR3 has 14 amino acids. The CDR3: CASSLFAGNNEQFF.

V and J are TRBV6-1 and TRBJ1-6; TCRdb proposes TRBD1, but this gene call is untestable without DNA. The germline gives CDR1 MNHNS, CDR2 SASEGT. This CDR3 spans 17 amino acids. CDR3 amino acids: CASSEALGSGVRSPLHF.

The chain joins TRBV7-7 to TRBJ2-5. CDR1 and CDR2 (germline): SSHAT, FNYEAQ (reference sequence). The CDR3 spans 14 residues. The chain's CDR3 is CASSLAGIQETQYF.